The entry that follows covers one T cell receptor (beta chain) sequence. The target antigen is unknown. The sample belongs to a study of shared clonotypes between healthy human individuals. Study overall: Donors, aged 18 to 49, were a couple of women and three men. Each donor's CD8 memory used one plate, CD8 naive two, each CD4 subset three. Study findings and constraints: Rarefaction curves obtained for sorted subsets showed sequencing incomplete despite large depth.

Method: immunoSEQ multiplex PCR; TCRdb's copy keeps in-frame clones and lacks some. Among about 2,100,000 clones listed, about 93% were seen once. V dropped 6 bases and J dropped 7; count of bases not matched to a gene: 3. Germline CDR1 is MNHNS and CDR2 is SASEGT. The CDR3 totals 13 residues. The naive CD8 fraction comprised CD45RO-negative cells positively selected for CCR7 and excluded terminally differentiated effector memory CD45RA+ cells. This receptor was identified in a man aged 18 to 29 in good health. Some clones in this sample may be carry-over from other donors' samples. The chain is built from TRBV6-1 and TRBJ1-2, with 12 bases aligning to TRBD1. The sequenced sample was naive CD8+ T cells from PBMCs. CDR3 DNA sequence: TGTGCCAGCAGCCGGGACAGGGGGCCTGGCTACACCTTC. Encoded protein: CASSRDRGPGYTF.